Following are 19 T cell receptor beta chains from one sample sequenced in a study of T cells in Graves' hyperthyroidism and ophthalmopathy. TCR beta CDR3 regions were amplified from RNA transcripts. HTBI primers were the set used in a first-round RT-PCR of the TCR CDR3. TCRdb reprocessed the multiplex PCR reads with MiXCR, giving one entry per CDR3 protein. The sample carries some 570,000 distinct CDR3 sequences, approximately 17% recorded once. The sample taken for sequencing was blood. Every receptor here comes from a woman between 18 and 29 years old with Graves' ophthalmopathy.

Comments on this clonotype: A much larger clone is a single base away; this may be a read error. The chain couples TRBV30 to TRBJ1-1; D unclear. This CDR3 comprises 13 residues. V shed 5 bases and J shed 1 base, with 11 bases lying between them. In germline, CDR1 is GTSNPN, CDR2 SVGIG (reference sequence). The CDR3 region is CAWGEMGNTEAFF. DNA for the CDR3: TGTGCCTGGGGTGAAATGGGGAACACTGAAGCTTTCTTT.

This clonotype was observed a few times. The rearrangement uses TRBV5-1 and TRBJ2-1, with 7 positions matching TRBD2. Losses at the gene ends were 3 bases for V and 4 bases for J; bases not matched to a gene: 7. This CDR3 contains 15 residues. CDR1 and CDR2 (germline): SGHRS, YFSETQ. The CDR3 spells CASSSGGGIYNEQFF. In nucleotides, the CDR3 is TGCGCCAGCAGCTCGGGCGGGGGAATATACAATGAGCAGTTCTTC.

There are many counts of this clonotype. The V and J genes are TRBV20-1 and TRBJ2-7; D remains ambiguous. The CDR3 extends over 11 amino acids. The germline V gene encodes CDR1 DFQATT and CDR2 SNEGSKA (reference sequence). Trimming removed 6 bases from V and 3 bases from J, with 9 bases in between. CDR3 residues: CSAKVGYEQYF. CDR3 coding DNA: TGCAGTGCGAAGGTCGGCTACGAGCAGTACTTC.

This chain connects TRBV28 to TRBJ1-1; D perhaps matches TRBD1 (5 bases). CDR3 length equals 13 residues. Between the trimmed V and J ends, which lost 4 bases and 7 bases, there was a span of 13 bases. Germline assignment: CDR1 MDHEN and CDR2 SYDVKM. CDR3 nucleotides: TGTGCCAGCAGTTCCCCGGGGGGTCTTGAAGCTTTCTTT. This gives the protein CASSSPGGLEAFF.

The chain recombines TRBV4-1 with TRBJ2-7; D is unresolved. Per the germline V gene, CDR1 is MGHRA and CDR2 is YSYEKL. The CDR3 length is 14 residues. V lost 2 bases, J lost 2 bases, and 10 bases lay in between. Here the CDR3 DNA reads TGCGCCAGCAGCCAACCCGTCAGAACCTACGAGCAGTACTTC. Translating gives CASSQPVRTYEQYF.

In this sample, this clonotype turned up many times. The V call is TRBV12-3 or TRBV12-4, the J call TRBJ2-7, with 10 positions matching TRBD1. V dropped 5 bases and J dropped 7; count of bases not matched to a gene: 5. This CDR3 region has 13 residues. The CDR3 DNA reads as TGTGCCAGCAGTGGAGGACAGGGGGGTGAGCAGTACTTC. It is translated as CASSGGQGGEQYF.

This clonotype was counted many times. The V gene is TRBV6-2 or TRBV6-3, the J gene TRBJ2-2; D unresolved. Germline V gene data show CDR1 as MNHEY and CDR2 as SVGEGT. This CDR3 region has 16 residues. V was clipped by 5 bases and J by 0 bases, with 13 bases between them. The CDR3 bases are TGTGCCAGCAGTAAAGGGTACGGGCCGAACACCGGGGAGCTGTTTTTT. Encoded protein: CASSKGYGPNTGELFF.

The chain uses TRBV4-1 and TRBJ1-2; D not resolved. Germline CDR1 reads MGHRA; CDR2 reads YSYEKL. Trimming left V 4 bases short and J 8 bases short, with 8 bases between. This CDR3 is built from 11 residues. CDR3 coding DNA: TGCGCCAGCAGCCGGGCCGGGGGCTACACCTTC. This encodes CASSRAGGYTF.

In this sample, this clonotype turned up many times. V and J are TRBV28 and TRBJ1-1; D gene unclear. Germline V gene lookup returns CDR1 MDHEN and CDR2 SYDVKM. The CDR3 runs to 14 residues. V gave up 3 bases and J gave up 1 base, with 9 bases separating them. This CDR3 is CASSLVRSNTEAFF. In nucleotides, the CDR3 is TGTGCCAGCAGTTTGGTCAGATCGAACACTGAAGCTTTCTTT.

This clonotype showed up many times. The DNA for the CDR3 is TGTGCCAGCAGCACGGGACAGGGGAACACTGAAGCTTTCTTT. This sequence encodes CASSTGQGNTEAFF. The gene calls are TRBV19 and TRBJ1-1; 9 bases line up with TRBD1. The length of the CDR3 is 14 residues. Germline-derived CDR1 and CDR2 are LNHDA and SQIVND (reference sequence). V lost 9 bases to trimming and J lost 1 base; unmatched junction nucleotides: 6.

This chain uses TRBV2 with TRBJ1-5, with D perhaps TRBD1 (5 bases). V was cut by 6 bases and J by 2 bases, with 11 bases left in between. CDR1 and CDR2 from the germline V gene are SNHLY and FYNNEI. CDR3 length: 14 residues. The CDR3 bases are TGTGCCAGCAGAACTGAAGGGGGCAATCAGCCCCAGCATTTT. It translates to CASRTEGGNQPQHF.

Concerning this clonotype: This could be a read error, since a much larger clone is one nucleotide away. The chain links TRBV27 to TRBJ1-2; D might be TRBD1 (5 bases). The length of the CDR3 is 13 residues. Germline V gives CDR1 MNHEY, CDR2 SMNVEV (reference sequence). CDR3: CTSSLGVGYGYTF. The CDR3 DNA sequence: TGTACCAGCAGTTTAGGGGTGGGCTATGGCTACACCTTC.

The table lists this clonotype with many counts. The gene calls are TRBV9 and TRBJ2-3; no definite D call. The CDR3 consists of 15 residues. Germline V gene lookup returns CDR1 SGDLS and CDR2 YYNGEE. V was shortened by 0 bases and J by 2 bases, with 10 bases between the two germline ends. CDR3 protein: CASSVEPASTDTQYF. CDR3 sequence (DNA): TGTGCCAGCAGCGTAGAACCCGCCTCCACAGATACGCAGTATTTT.

In its sample, this clonotype was seen many times. The chain links TRBV7-2 to TRBJ1-2; 7 nucleotides line up with TRBD1. CDR1 and CDR2 (germline): SGHTA, FQGNSA. The CDR3 has 13 amino acids. The ends lost 5 bases at V and 2 bases at J; junction bases unmatched: 2. The CDR3 DNA follows: TGTGCCAGCAGCAACAGGGGAAACTATGGCTACACCTTC. Its protein is CASSNRGNYGYTF.

At least ten counts were recorded for this clonotype. The chain is built from TRBV28 and TRBJ2-7, with TRBD2 matching over 7 bases. The germline CDR1 and CDR2 sequences are MDHEN and SYDVKM. V trimming: 5 bases; J trimming: 6 bases; junction bases outside the gene matches: 13. This CDR3 contains 15 residues. The chain's CDR3 is CASSTLAGRLGEQYF. In DNA, the CDR3 is TGTGCCAGCAGTACGTTAGCGGGTCGTTTGGGCGAGCAGTACTTC.

The V gene is TRBV28, the J gene TRBJ2-4; 11 nucleotides line up with TRBD2. There are 15 residues in the CDR3. After removal of 6 bases from V and 9 bases from J, the junction contained 10 bases not matched to a gene. Germline V CDR1 and CDR2: MDHEN, SYDVKM. The CDR3, as DNA: TGTGCCAGCAGATTTAGCGGGGGGGGGGGAAGCATTCAGTACTTC. Its translation: CASRFSGGGGSIQYF.

There are many counts of this clonotype. The V and J genes are TRBV27 and TRBJ1-1; 9 nucleotides agree with TRBD1. Germline V lookup: CDR1 MNHEY, CDR2 SMNVEV (reference sequence). CDR3 size: 14 residues. V trimming: 5 bases; J trimming: 2 bases; junction bases outside the gene matches: 3. For the CDR3, the DNA is TGTGCCAGCAGTGTCACAGGGGGCAACACTGAAGCTTTCTTT. Residues: CASSVTGGNTEAFF.

The CDR3 sequence: CASSLGGDTSTDTQYF. CDR3 in DNA: TGTGCCAGCAGTTTAGGTGGGGACACCTCCACAGATACGCAGTATTTT. The chain recombines TRBV28 with TRBJ2-3; D may be TRBD1 (6 bases). Germline values: CDR1 MDHEN, CDR2 SYDVKM. This CDR3 is built from 16 residues. The germline V and J ends were trimmed by 2 bases and 2 bases, with 14 bases remaining between them. The full variable domain, rest sourced from reference TRBV28 and TRBJ2-3, is DVKVTQSSRYLVKRTGEKVFLECVQDMDHENMFWYRQDPGLGLRLIYFSYDVKMKEKGDIPEGYSVSREKKERFSLILESASTNQTSMYLCASSLGGDTSTDTQYFGPGTRLTVL.

CDR3 in amino acids: CASSLYGDRGRNTF. DNA of the CDR3: TGTGCCAGCAGCTTATACGGGGACAGGGGGCGTAACACCTTC. The chain carries TRBV7-2 and TRBJ1-2; 12 nucleotides agree with TRBD1. J was trimmed by 12 bases and V by 2 bases; bases with no gene match: 7. The CDR3 totals 14 residues. Germline V gene lookup returns CDR1 SGHTA and CDR2 FQGNSA.